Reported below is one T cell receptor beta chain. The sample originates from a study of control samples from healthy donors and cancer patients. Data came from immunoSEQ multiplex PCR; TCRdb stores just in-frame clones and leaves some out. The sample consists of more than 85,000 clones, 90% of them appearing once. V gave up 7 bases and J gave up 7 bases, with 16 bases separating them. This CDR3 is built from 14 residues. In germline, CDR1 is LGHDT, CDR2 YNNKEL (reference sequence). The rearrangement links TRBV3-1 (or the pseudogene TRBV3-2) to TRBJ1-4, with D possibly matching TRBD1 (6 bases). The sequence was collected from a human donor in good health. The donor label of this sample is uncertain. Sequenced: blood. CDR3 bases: TGTGCCAGCACCCGAAGGGGGACGGGTGAAAAACTGTTTTTT. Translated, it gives CASTRRGTGEKLFF.